The entry below describes one T cell receptor beta chain. Antigen specificity is unknown. The J segment lost 5 bases and the V segment lost 4 bases, leaving 6 bases of the junction unmatched. The germline V gene encodes CDR1 SGHRS and CDR2 YFSETQ. The CDR3 is 14 amino acids. cDNA serving as the sequencing template came from extracted, reverse transcribed RNA. Profiling relied on immunoSEQ multiplex PCR, and the TCRdb table lists in-frame clones only, not all of them. The sample shows some 210,000 clones, approximately 65% of them seen only once. The record originates from a study of CD8+ T cells in alopecia areata. Described treatment: oral pan-JAK inhibitor, 5-10 mg twice daily. General study points: Uncertainty remains about how baseline CD8+ expansion links to response, with one nonresponder. During tofacitinib treatment, many expanded lesional clones remained in scalp and blood. Significant decreases in scalp clonality and expanded CD8+ clones followed tofacitinib treatment.

This specimen was CD4+ T cells sorted from blood, taken around week 46, from a patient treated with tofacitinib. The receptor comes from a human donor with alopecia areata. The gene calls are TRBV5-1 and TRBJ2-5, with TRBD2 matching 9 bases. The CDR3 is CASSPGLAWETQYF. The CDR3, as DNA: TGCGCCAGCAGCCCCGGACTAGCGTGGGAGACCCAGTACTTC.